Following are 5 T cell receptor beta chains from one sample sequenced in a study of shared clonotypes between healthy human individuals. Selected positively for CCR7 and CD45RO-negative, naive CD8 cells excluded terminally differentiated effector memory CD45RA+ cells. Measured with immunoSEQ multiplex PCR; TCRdb has only the in-frame clones, and not every one. This sample has about 2.2 million clones, with 93% found just once. The specimen sequenced was naive CD8+ T cells from PBMCs. The source is a man aged 18 to 30 in good health. Some clones in this sample may be carry-over from other donors' samples.

The genes are TRBV5-5 and TRBJ2-1, with D unclear. Trimming removed 3 bases from V and 4 bases from J, with 14 bases in between. CDR1 and CDR2 (germline): SGHKS, YYEKEE (reference sequence). The CDR3 contains 15 residues. The CDR3 region is CASSSMGQPYNEQFF. The CDR3 DNA is TGTGCCAGCAGCTCAATGGGTCAGCCTTACAATGAGCAGTTCTTC.

The genes are TRBV7-9 and TRBJ1-2, with TRBD1 identical over 8 bases. V lost 5 bases, J lost 2 bases, and 7 bases stayed unmatched. Germline lookup yields CDR1 SEHNR and CDR2 FQNEAQ (reference sequence). This CDR3 contains 15 residues. CDR3 bases: TGTGCCAGCAGCGGTCGGACAGGGAAAAACTATGGCTACACCTTC. This sequence encodes CASSGRTGKNYGYTF.

V usage is TRBV25-1 and J usage is TRBJ2-7; D could derive from TRBD1 or TRBD2 (5 bases each). CDR1 and CDR2 from the germline V gene are MGHDK and SYGVNS. V lost 6 bases, J lost 5 bases, and 11 bases lay in between. The CDR3 has 12 amino acids. DNA for the CDR3: TGTGCCAGCAGCGGGGACGCCCACGAGCAGTACTTC. This encodes CASSGDAHEQYF.

This clone was seen more than once but under ten times. This chain joins TRBV30 and TRBJ2-7; D remains ambiguous. CDR3 length: 12 residues. Deletions cut 3 bases from V and 6 bases from J, with 12 bases between. Germline loops: CDR1 GTSNPN, CDR2 SVGIG (reference sequence). In DNA, the CDR3 is TGTGCCTGGAGCCCGACGTTACGCGAGCAGTACTTC. Its translation: CAWSPTLREQYF. The full variable domain, rest sourced from reference TRBV30 and TRBJ2-7, is SQTIHQWPATLVQPVGSPLSLECTVEGTSNPNLYWYRQAAGRGLQLLFYSVGIGQISSEVPQNLSASRPQDRQFILSSKKLLLSDSGFYLCAWSPTLREQYFGPGTRLTVT.

This clone was detected once. The chain couples TRBV4-3 to TRBJ2-7, with D unclear. V shed 1 base and J shed 1 base, with 8 bases lying between them. This CDR3 is 14 amino acids long. Germline V gene sequence: CDR1 LGHNA, CDR2 YSLEER. CDR3 residues: CASSQVLGSYEQYF. CDR3 DNA sequence: TGCGCCAGCAGCCAAGTACTGGGATCCTACGAGCAGTACTTC.